This is a list of T cell receptor beta chains from one sample in a study of shared clonotypes between healthy human individuals. Data came from immunoSEQ multiplex PCR; TCRdb stores just in-frame clones and leaves some out. The sample carries about 590,000 clones, 95% recorded once. Sample: naive CD8+ T cells sorted from blood. These receptors were collected from a woman under 40 in good health. CDR3s include the opening cysteine and the closing phenylalanine or tryptophan. D genes are given only for firm matches. For some rows the clone size is stated as once, few or many, or as a class when expanded; others skip it.

clone_size j_call v_call d_call cdr3_nt cdr3_aa
NA TRBJ2-7 TRBV6-5 NA TGTGCCAGCAGTTACTTAGGCAGGGCCTCCTACGAGCAGTACTTC CASSYLGRASYEQYF
NA TRBJ2-6 TRBV2 NA TGTGCCAGCAGGGGGTTGAAGGCAGGGGCCAACGTCCTGACTTTC CASRGLKAGANVLTF
NA TRBJ2-7 TRBV5-1 TRBD1 TGCGCCAGCAGCTTGGCTCGGACAGGGTTCCGTGGCGAGCAGTACTTC CASSLARTGFRGEQYF
NA TRBJ2-2 TRBV6-5 TRBD1 TGTGCCAGCAGCCCAGGGACAGGGCGAACCGGGGAGCTGTTTTTT CASSPGTGRTGELFF
NA TRBJ2-5 TRBV7-8 NA TGTGCCAGCAGCTTAGAACTGAACACCCAAGAGACCCAGTACTTC CASSLELNTQETQYF
NA TRBJ2-2 TRBV9 NA TGTGCCAGCAGCCCCCCAAGCACCGGGGAGCTGTTTTTT CASSPPSTGELFF
NA TRBJ2-1 TRBV15 NA TGTGCCACCAGCAGAGTTACGGGAGTGGGGGATGAGCAGTTCTTC CATSRVTGVGDEQFF
NA TRBJ2-1 TRBV29-1 TRBD2 TGCAGCGTTGACGCGGACGGGAGGGCCTCCATGGATGAGCAGTTCTTC CSVDADGRASMDEQFF
NA TRBJ2-7 TRBV27 NA TGTGCCAGCAGTTTATCCGGGGGATCCTACGAGCAGTACTTC CASSLSGGSYEQYF
NA TRBJ2-2 TRBV28 TRBD2 TGTGCCAGCAGACTCAGGACTAGCGAAGCCGGGGAGCTGTTTTTT CASRLRTSEAGELFF
NA TRBJ2-1 TRBV2 TRBD2 TGTGCCAGCAGCCCGACTAGCGGGAAGGCTGAGCAGTTCTTC CASSPTSGKAEQFF
NA TRBJ2-1 TRBV7-3 TRBD2 TGTGCCAGCAGCTCCAGCGGGACGAACTCCTACAATGAGCAGTTCTTC CASSSSGTNSYNEQFF
NA TRBJ2-3 TRBV28 NA TGTGCCAGCAGTTTTCAGCTCGGCACAGATACGCAGTATTTT CASSFQLGTDTQYF
once TRBJ2-7 TRBV27 NA TGTGCCAGCAGTTTAGGCCCCTTAGCAGCGGCCTCGTACGAGCAGTACTTC CASSLGPLAAASYEQYF
NA TRBJ2-1 TRBV9 NA TGTGCCAGCAGCGTAGCGGGGCGGGACGAGGAGAATGAGCAGTTCTTC CASSVAGRDEENEQFF
NA TRBJ2-5 TRBV29-1 TRBD1 TGCAGCGTTGGGGCCGGGACAGAAGTTCAACAAGAGACCCAGTACTTC CSVGAGTEVQQETQYF